This TCR beta chain was found in a study of blood T cell repertoires in COVID-19. Across the whole study: PBMCs, B-cell-depleted T cells, or T cells provided the cDNA or gDNA that made up the material.

Cohorts were determined from participant-reported clinical history. This table comes from immunoSEQ multiplex PCR, and its TCRdb copy is limited to in-frame clones, with some not included. The sample records a few hundred thousand clones, just under 90% being singletons. In germline, CDR1 is MNHEY, CDR2 SMNVEV (reference sequence). This CDR3 spans 15 amino acids. The ends were cut back, 5 bases at V and 0 bases at J, with 11 bases in the middle. The V call is TRBV27, the J call TRBJ1-5; D may be TRBD1 (5 bases). This clonotype was obtained from a woman in her 50s who had recovered from COVID-19. Sequenced material: PBMCs or T cells enriched from blood (not recorded which). CDR3 sequence reads: CASSPQGYSNQPQHF. The CDR3 DNA reads TGTGCCAGCAGTCCGCAGGGCTATAGCAATCAGCCCCAGCATTTT.